This TCR beta chain was recorded in a study of blood T cell repertoires in COVID-19. CDR1 is MDHEN, CDR2 SYDVKM, per germline. This CDR3 has 15 amino acids. Trimming pared 1 base from V and 5 bases from J, leaving 14 bases between. This table comes from immunoSEQ multiplex PCR, and its TCRdb copy is limited to in-frame clones, with some not included. The data contain fewer than 350,000 clones, around 88% of them singletons. The receptor comes from a middle-aged woman who had recovered from COVID-19. Sequenced material: PBMCs or T cells enriched from blood (not recorded which). This sequence joins TRBV28 and TRBJ1-1; D perhaps matches TRBD1 (6 bases). The CDR3 reads CASSLSKGGGTEAFF. DNA of the CDR3: TGTGCCAGCAGTTTATCGAAGGGGGGAGGGACTGAAGCTTTCTTT.